The 30 T cell receptor beta chains below all came from one sample that was sequenced in a study of OX40 agonist ivuxolimab in advanced cancers. Sequencing used immunoSEQ multiplex PCR; TCRdb keeps in-frame clones, though not all of them. Of about 63,000 clones listed, roughly 81% are singletons. The sample here was CD4+ or CD8+ T cells sorted from blood, taken in a trial of the OX40 agonist ivuxolimab. The receptors here all came from an adult with an advanced solid tumor such as melanoma, head and neck, liver or kidney cancer.

The count of this clone is one. This chain links TRBV9 with TRBJ2-1, with unresolved D. Germline values: CDR1 SGDLS, CDR2 YYNGEE. V was cut by 3 bases and J by 4 bases, with 8 bases left in between. The CDR3 runs to 13 residues. The CDR3: CASSGSAYNEQFF. DNA of the CDR3: TGTGCCAGCAGCGGTAGTGCGTACAATGAGCAGTTCTTC.

This chain uses TRBV28 with TRBJ2-7, with D perhaps matching TRBD1 or TRBD2 (6 bases each). Germline V gene sequence: CDR1 MDHEN, CDR2 SYDVKM. The length of the CDR3 is 13 residues. Trimming took off 10 bases at V and 3 bases at J, with 16 bases between the two ends. CDR3 coding DNA: TGTGCCACCACGACAGGCGGGGTCTACGAGCAGTACTTC. It encodes CATTTGGVYEQYF.

This chain links TRBV29-1 with TRBJ2-2, with 7 positions matching TRBD2. The germline gives CDR1 SQVTM, CDR2 ANQGSEA. There are 13 residues in the CDR3. V gave up 3 bases and J gave up 3 bases; unmatched junction bases: 1. The CDR3 sequence is CSVDGGYTGELFF. The CDR3 nucleotides are TGCAGCGTTGACGGGGGGTACACCGGGGAGCTGTTTTTT.

V is TRBV2 and J is TRBJ2-3; D might be TRBD1 (6 bases). Germline loops: CDR1 SNHLY, CDR2 FYNNEI. The CDR3 contains 13 residues. Trimming shortened V by 7 bases and J by 2 bases, and 10 bases separated the two germline ends. The CDR3 region has the DNA TGTGCCAGCAATGGACAGACCACAGATACGCAGTATTTT. It yields the protein CASNGQTTDTQYF.

This chain uses TRBV19 with TRBJ2-7; D might be TRBD1 (5 bases). Trimming left V 9 bases short and J 2 bases short, with 17 bases between. CDR1 and CDR2 (germline): LNHDA, SQIVND (reference sequence). The CDR3 is 14 amino acids. The CDR3 sequence is CASSQTRAPYEQYF. The CDR3 DNA reads as TGTGCCAGCTCCCAGACCAGGGCCCCCTACGAGCAGTACTTC.

This clone was picked up one time. The chain employs TRBV6-5 and TRBJ1-2; D unresolved. Germline V lookup: CDR1 MNHEY, CDR2 SVGAGI. V was trimmed by 5 bases and J by 7 bases, leaving 14 bases between them. The CDR3 has 13 amino acids. CDR3 loop: CASSPTWSAGYTF. The CDR3 nucleotides are TGTGCCAGCAGTCCTACATGGAGTGCTGGCTACACCTTC.

The chain joins TRBV18 to TRBJ2-7, with D unclear. Germline values: CDR1 KGHSH, CDR2 LQKENI. The CDR3 has 14 residues. V lost 4 bases to trimming and J lost 3 bases, with 13 bases between them. The CDR3 region has the DNA TGTGCCAGCTCACTAGGGTTTCCATTCTACGAGCAGTACTTC. Translation: CASSLGFPFYEQYF. The full variable domain, its missing parts supplied by reference TRBV18 and TRBJ2-7, is NAGVMQNPRHLVRRRGQEARLRCSPMKGHSHVYWYRQLPEEGLKFMVYLQKENIIDESGMPKERFSAEFPKEGPSILRIQQVVRGDSAAYFCASSLGFPFYEQYFGPGTRLTVT.

This chain connects TRBV18 to TRBJ1-1, with a tentative D call TRBD1 (5 bases). Trimming took 3 bases from V and 0 from J, leaving 17 bases between them. The CDR3 covers 17 residues. The germline gives CDR1 KGHSH, CDR2 LQKENI. The CDR3 protein is CASSPPRGSGVNTEAFF. The CDR3 coding sequence is TGTGCCAGCTCACCCCCGCGGGGGTCGGGGGTGAACACTGAAGCTTTCTTT.

The chain combines TRBV2 with TRBJ2-1, with a tentative D call TRBD1 (5 bases). The CDR3 has 13 amino acids. CDR1 is SNHLY, CDR2 FYNNEI, per germline. V lost 6 bases, J lost 5 bases, and 11 bases lay in between. The CDR3 sequence: CASRADMNNEQFF. DNA of the CDR3: TGTGCCAGCAGGGCGGACATGAACAATGAGCAGTTCTTC.

This chain links TRBV5-1 with TRBJ2-1; D assignment may be TRBD1 or TRBD2 (7 bases each). Trimming removed 4 bases at V and 5 bases at J, with 16 bases between. The CDR3 contains 15 residues. Germline loops: CDR1 SGHRS, CDR2 YFSETQ. CDR3 DNA sequence: TGCGCCAGCAGCAGACAGGGAGGGGAGGACAATGAGCAGTTCTTC. Translated, it gives CASSRQGGEDNEQFF.

There are a few counts of this clone. This chain joins TRBV9 and TRBJ1-4; no clear D. There are 14 residues in the CDR3. Trimming stripped 0 bases from V and 2 bases from J, with 5 bases between. The germline CDR1 and CDR2 sequences are SGDLS and YYNGEE. The CDR3: CASSVGATNEKLFF. Written as DNA, the CDR3 is TGTGCCAGCAGCGTAGGGGCCACTAATGAAAAACTGTTTTTT.

V and J are TRBV4-1 and TRBJ1-5; TRBD1 might be the D (6 bases). The length of the CDR3 is 15 residues. V was shortened by 8 bases and J by 3 bases, with 17 bases between the two germline ends. CDR1 is MGHRA and CDR2 is YSYEKL in the germline V gene. This CDR3 is CASGGGQADNQPQHF. The DNA for the CDR3 is TGCGCCAGCGGGGGGGGGCAGGCAGACAATCAGCCCCAGCATTTT.

As concerns this clone: A much larger clone differs from this one at a single base, so this may be a read error. The CDR3 DNA is TGTGCCAGCAGCTTAGGGGTGAACACCGGGGAGCTGTTTTTT. As protein: CASSLGVNTGELFF. The chain employs TRBV11-2 and TRBJ2-2; no clear D gene. Germline V gives CDR1 SGHAT, CDR2 FQNNGV. The CDR3 has 14 residues. Trimming removed 1 base at V and 1 base at J, with 4 bases between.

The J gene is TRBJ2-1, the V gene TRBV2, with 8 positions matching TRBD2. Losses at the gene ends were 4 bases for V and 3 bases for J; bases not matched to a gene: 5. This CDR3 comprises 15 residues. Germline lookup yields CDR1 SNHLY and CDR2 FYNNEI. CDR3 amino acids: CASSAAGVHYNEQFF. The CDR3 DNA reads as TGTGCCAGCAGTGCAGCGGGAGTTCACTACAATGAGCAGTTCTTC.

This clone turned up a few times. The CDR3 DNA sequence: TGTGCCAGCAGTTACGGACTAAGCACAGATACGCAGTATTTT. This codes for CASSYGLSTDTQYF. This rearrangement joins TRBV6-5 to TRBJ2-3; D perhaps matches TRBD2 (6 bases). With 2 bases removed from V and 0 bases from J, the gap between germline ends came to 6 bases. The CDR3 is 14 amino acids. Germline CDR1 reads MNHEY; CDR2 reads SVGAGI.

The chain has TRBV18 and TRBJ1-3, with D unclear. Germline assignment: CDR1 KGHSH and CDR2 LQKENI. Trimming stripped 4 bases from V and 0 bases from J, with 7 bases between. CDR3 size: 14 residues. CDR3 loop: CASSQTISGNTIYF. As DNA, the CDR3 is TGTGCCAGCTCACAGACGATCTCTGGAAACACCATATATTTT. Based on the CDR3 plus reference TRBV18 and TRBJ1-3, the full variable domain is NAGVMQNPRHLVRRRGQEARLRCSPMKGHSHVYWYRQLPEEGLKFMVYLQKENIIDESGMPKERFSAEFPKEGPSILRIQQVVRGDSAAYFCASSQTISGNTIYFGEGSWLTVV.

The chain is built from TRBV19 and TRBJ1-3, with 8 bases identical to TRBD1. V lost 7 bases and J lost 0; bases outside the gene matches: 8. The length of the CDR3 is 16 residues. Looked up from germline, CDR1 is LNHDA and CDR2 is SQIVND (reference sequence). The CDR3, as DNA: TGTGCCAGTAACGTCGACAGGGGCCACTCTGGAAACACCATATATTTT. This codes for CASNVDRGHSGNTIYF.

The chain has TRBV5-1 and TRBJ2-2, with 7 nucleotides matching TRBD2. V trimming: 0 bases; J trimming: 5 bases; junction bases outside the gene matches: 1. Per the germline V gene, CDR1 is SGHRS and CDR2 is YFSETQ. This CDR3 spans 14 amino acids. CDR3 residues: CASSLGLATGELFF. As DNA, the CDR3 is TGCGCCAGCAGCTTGGGACTAGCTACCGGGGAGCTGTTTTTT.

CDR3 sequence reads: CASSSYERSYEQYF. In nucleotides, the CDR3 is TGTGCCAGCAGTTCTTACGAAAGGTCCTACGAGCAGTACTTC. V gene TRBV27 combines with J gene TRBJ2-7; no firm D call. The CDR3 covers 14 residues. CDR1 is MNHEY, CDR2 SMNVEV, per germline (reference sequence). Trimming removed 4 bases at V and 1 base at J, with 11 bases between.

The sample holds one count of this clone. J is TRBJ1-1 and V is TRBV6-5; 7 bases are a match to TRBD1. The CDR3 runs to 12 residues. Germline V lookup: CDR1 MNHEY, CDR2 SVGAGI. V trimming: 8 bases; J trimming: 0 bases; junction bases outside the gene matches: 0. In DNA form, the CDR3 reads TGTGCCAGCGGGACAGTGAACACTGAAGCTTTCTTT. Protein product: CASGTVNTEAFF.

CDR3 nucleotides: TGCGCCAGCAGCTTGGAGGGCATTTACGAGCAGTACTTC. Translated: CASSLEGIYEQYF. The rearrangement uses TRBV5-1 and TRBJ2-7, with D unclear. Trimming took 0 bases from V and 4 from J, leaving 8 bases between them. This CDR3 comprises 13 residues. Germline CDR1 reads SGHRS; CDR2 reads YFSETQ.

The chain carries TRBV25-1 and TRBJ1-2, with 7 bases matching TRBD1. Per germline, CDR1 MGHDK and CDR2 SYGVNS. V trimming: 6 bases; J trimming: 4 bases; junction bases outside the gene matches: 11. This CDR3 region has 15 residues. The CDR3 region is CASSERQGFAYGYTF. As DNA, the CDR3 is TGTGCCAGCAGCGAGCGACAGGGTTTTGCCTATGGCTACACCTTC.

The chain carries TRBV5-1 and TRBJ1-1; 11 nucleotides line up with TRBD1. J was trimmed by 5 bases and V by 8 bases; bases with no gene match: 8. The CDR3 runs 14 residues. Germline lookup yields CDR1 SGHRS and CDR2 YFSETQ. CDR3 loop: CASNTGTGGTEAFF. CDR3 DNA: TGCGCCAGTAATACCGGGACAGGGGGTACTGAAGCTTTCTTT.

The rearrangement links TRBV25-1 to TRBJ1-1, with D uncertain. Germline assignment: CDR1 MGHDK and CDR2 SYGVNS. CDR3 length: 14 residues. Trimming removed 3 bases from V and 10 bases from J, with 18 bases in between. The CDR3 reads CASSDQTLARRAFF. Written as DNA, the CDR3 is TGTGCCAGCAGTGACCAGACACTGGCTAGAAGAGCTTTCTTT.

This clone has just a few counts. This chain joins TRBV19 and TRBJ1-6; D might be TRBD1 (5 bases). V was pared by 5 bases and J by 13 bases, with 15 bases between. The CDR3 totals 13 residues. Germline CDR1 reads LNHDA; CDR2 reads SQIVND (reference sequence). CDR3 sequence: CASSSSGTSPLHF. CDR3 DNA: TGTGCCAGTAGTTCCTCCGGGACTTCCCCCCTCCACTTT. Using reference TRBV19 and TRBJ1-6 for the parts outside the CDR3, the full variable domain is DGGITQSPKYLFRKEGQNVTLSCEQNLNHDAMYWYRQDPGQGLRLIYYSQIVNDFQKGDIAEGYSVSREKKESFPLTVTSAQKNPTAFYLCASSSSGTSPLHFGNGTRLTVT.

For this clone: Other DNA variants within this sample encode the same CDR3. This chain links TRBV7-3 with TRBJ2-5; perhaps TRBD2 as D (6 bases). TRBJ2-7 explains the end of the DNA better; the J call may be wrong. Per the germline V gene, CDR1 is SGHTA and CDR2 is FQGTGA. This CDR3 is 13 amino acids long. In DNA form, the CDR3 reads TGTGCCAGCTCCCGCGGGGACTCCTACGAGCAGTACTTC. Amino acid sequence: CASSRGDSYEQYF.

This chain links TRBV7-3 with TRBJ2-3; 12 nucleotides agree with TRBD2. The J segment lost 6 bases and the V segment lost 5 bases, leaving 9 bases of the junction unmatched. This CDR3 has 16 residues. Germline V gene sequence: CDR1 SGHTA, CDR2 FQGTGA. For the CDR3, the DNA is TGTGCCAGCAGCCCCGGACTAGCGGGGTATCGGGATACGCAGTATTTT. It translates to CASSPGLAGYRDTQYF.

This clone has more than one count but fewer than ten. The DNA of the CDR3 is TGTGCCAGCAGTTACGACGAGGGGTTATCGGGTTCACCCCTCCACTTT. It encodes CASSYDEGLSGSPLHF. The chain joins TRBV6-5 to TRBJ1-6; possible D gene TRBD1, 5 bases. This CDR3 region has 16 residues. Germline V gene data show CDR1 as MNHEY and CDR2 as SVGAGI. The ends were cut back, 2 bases at V and 9 bases at J, with 17 bases in the middle.

This clone came up a few times. The V gene is TRBV28, the J gene TRBJ2-7, with 7 bases that match TRBD2. V shed 2 bases, J shed 9 bases, and the junction held 4 bases outside the gene matches. CDR1 is MDHEN, CDR2 SYDVKM, per germline. The length of the CDR3 is 12 residues. CDR3 amino acids: CASSLRTSPQYF. Here the CDR3 DNA reads TGTGCCAGCAGTTTACGGACTAGTCCGCAGTACTTC.

This rearrangement joins TRBV19 to TRBJ2-7, with D tentatively TRBD1 or TRBD2 (5 bases each). From germline, CDR1 is LNHDA and CDR2 SQIVND (reference sequence). This CDR3 has 14 amino acids. V gave up 4 bases and J gave up 1 base, with 11 bases separating them. The CDR3 DNA reads TGTGCCAGTAGTACCGGGACGGAGTCCTACGAGCAGTACTTC. It yields the protein CASSTGTESYEQYF.